These T cell receptor beta chains were read from a single sample in a study of T cell responses to AZD1222 COVID-19 vaccine. Measured with immunoSEQ multiplex PCR; TCRdb has only the in-frame clones, and not every one. The sample lists tens of thousands of clones; roughly 90% were seen once. Specimen: peripheral blood, collected on day 0 of AZD1222 vaccination. Receptors originate from an adult in good health. The CDR3 runs from the conserved cysteine through the conserved F or W. The D gene is left open where the match is weak. Size is omitted from some rows. Given values are once, few, many or a class for expanded clones.

v_call: TRBV19
d_call: NA
clone_size: NA
j_call: TRBJ2-2
cdr3_aa: CASSSRLSPGELFF
cdr3_nt: TGTGCCAGTAGTTCCCGACTAAGCCCCGGGGAGCTGTTTTTT

v_call: TRBV12-3/TRBV12-4
d_call: NA
clone_size: NA
j_call: TRBJ2-2
cdr3_aa: CASESAYTGELFF
cdr3_nt: TGTGCCAGCGAGTCGGCTTACACCGGGGAGCTGTTTTTT

v_call: TRBV19
d_call: NA
clone_size: NA
j_call: TRBJ2-1
cdr3_aa: CASSIVDRNLYNEQFF
cdr3_nt: TGTGCCAGTAGTATCGTAGACAGAAACCTCTACAATGAGCAGTTCTTC

v_call: TRBV14
d_call: TRBD1
clone_size: NA
j_call: TRBJ1-2
cdr3_aa: CASSPQARGAYGYTF
cdr3_nt: TGTGCCAGCAGCCCCCAAGCCAGGGGGGCCTATGGCTACACCTTC

v_call: TRBV7-9
d_call: TRBD2
clone_size: NA
j_call: TRBJ2-5
cdr3_aa: CASSLTSGEETQYF
cdr3_nt: TGTGCCAGCAGCCTGACTAGCGGGGAAGAGACCCAGTACTTC

v_call: TRBV2
d_call: NA
clone_size: NA
j_call: TRBJ1-2
cdr3_aa: CASTPRDPNYGYTF
cdr3_nt: TGTGCCAGCACCCCCCGGGACCCGAACTATGGCTACACCTTC

v_call: TRBV7-3
d_call: TRBD1
clone_size: NA
j_call: TRBJ1-2
cdr3_aa: CASSPGTVSYTF
cdr3_nt: TGTGCCAGCAGCCCCGGGACAGTATCCTACACCTTC

v_call: TRBV5-6
d_call: NA
clone_size: NA
j_call: TRBJ1-2
cdr3_aa: CASSFIAVNYGYTF
cdr3_nt: TGTGCCAGCAGCTTCATCGCGGTTAACTATGGCTACACCTTC

v_call: TRBV10-3
d_call: NA
clone_size: NA
j_call: TRBJ2-7
cdr3_aa: CAISDEAPYEQYF
cdr3_nt: TGTGCCATCAGTGATGAGGCGCCCTACGAGCAGTACTTC

v_call: TRBV2
d_call: NA
clone_size: NA
j_call: TRBJ2-7
cdr3_aa: CASSEASGAFSEQYF
cdr3_nt: TGTGCCAGCAGTGAAGCCTCCGGCGCTTTCTCCGAGCAGTACTTC

v_call: TRBV15
d_call: TRBD1
clone_size: NA
j_call: TRBJ1-5
cdr3_aa: CATTDREYSNQPQHF
cdr3_nt: TGTGCCACCACAGACAGGGAGTATAGCAATCAGCCCCAGCATTTT

v_call: TRBV27
d_call: TRBD1
clone_size: NA
j_call: TRBJ2-5
cdr3_aa: CASSRDRGLETQYF
cdr3_nt: TGTGCCAGCAGTCGGGACAGGGGGCTGGAGACCCAGTACTTC

v_call: TRBV28
d_call: TRBD1
clone_size: NA
j_call: TRBJ1-6
cdr3_aa: CASSLPTGYGTGHNSPLHF
cdr3_nt: TGTGCCAGCAGTCTTCCGACAGGGTACGGTACCGGGCATAATTCACCCCTCCACTTT

v_call: TRBV4-2
d_call: TRBD1
clone_size: NA
j_call: TRBJ2-3
cdr3_aa: CASSRLTGTDYTDTQYF
cdr3_nt: TGTGCCAGCAGCCGATTAACCGGGACAGATTACACAGATACGCAGTATTTT

v_call: TRBV28
d_call: NA
clone_size: few
j_call: TRBJ1-3
cdr3_aa: CASSLGGPGNTIYF
cdr3_nt: TGTGCCAGCAGTTTGGGGGGGCCTGGAAACACCATATATTTT

v_call: TRBV2
d_call: TRBD2
clone_size: few
j_call: TRBJ2-3
cdr3_aa: CASSQRTSGYNTDTQYF
cdr3_nt: TGTGCCAGCAGCCAAAGGACTAGCGGCTATAACACAGATACGCAGTATTTT

v_call: TRBV7-9
d_call: NA
clone_size: few
j_call: TRBJ2-1
cdr3_aa: CASSYRDFSNEQFF
cdr3_nt: TGTGCCAGCAGCTACCGGGACTTCTCCAATGAGCAGTTCTTC

v_call: TRBV9
d_call: NA
clone_size: NA
j_call: TRBJ1-3
cdr3_aa: CASSVAGAGRNTIYF
cdr3_nt: TGTGCCAGCAGCGTAGCTGGAGCAGGGAGAAACACCATATATTTT

v_call: TRBV21-1
d_call: NA
clone_size: once
j_call: TRBJ2-1
cdr3_aa: CASSKRVAGFLNEQFF
cdr3_nt: TGTGCCAGCAGCAAGCGGGTAGCGGGATTTCTGAATGAGCAGTTCTTC

v_call: TRBV3-1/TRBV3-2
d_call: TRBD1
clone_size: NA
j_call: TRBJ1-2
cdr3_aa: CASSPGTGAVIYGYTF
cdr3_nt: TGTGCCAGCAGCCCTGGGACAGGGGCAGTCATTTATGGCTACACCTTC

v_call: TRBV5-6
d_call: NA
clone_size: NA
j_call: TRBJ2-1
cdr3_aa: CASSLVAYNEQFF
cdr3_nt: TGTGCCAGCAGCTTGGTTGCGTACAATGAGCAGTTCTTC

v_call: TRBV5-6
d_call: NA
clone_size: NA
j_call: TRBJ1-1
cdr3_aa: CASSLGFAVTEAFF
cdr3_nt: TGTGCCAGCAGCTTAGGGTTTGCGGTCACTGAAGCTTTCTTT

v_call: TRBV5-1
d_call: NA
clone_size: NA
j_call: TRBJ2-3
cdr3_aa: CASSQVAGTDTQYF
cdr3_nt: TGCGCCAGCAGCCAAGTAGCGGGCACAGATACGCAGTATTTT

v_call: TRBV6-6
d_call: NA
clone_size: NA
j_call: TRBJ2-1
cdr3_aa: CASSPTGYNEQFF
cdr3_nt: TGTGCCAGCAGCCCGACAGGTTACAATGAGCAGTTCTTC

v_call: TRBV19
d_call: NA
clone_size: NA
j_call: TRBJ1-1
cdr3_aa: CASSRYEGMTEKAFF
cdr3_nt: TGTGCCAGTAGCAGATACGAGGGAATGACCGAGAAAGCTTTCTTT

v_call: TRBV7-2
d_call: NA
clone_size: once
j_call: TRBJ1-4
cdr3_aa: CASSLISPNEKLFF
cdr3_nt: TGTGCCAGCAGCTTAATTTCCCCTAATGAAAAACTGTTTTTT

v_call: TRBV6-1
d_call: NA
clone_size: few
j_call: TRBJ1-2
cdr3_aa: CASSEYRGGDYGYTF
cdr3_nt: TGTGCCAGCAGTGAATATAGGGGTGGGGACTATGGCTACACCTTC

v_call: TRBV6-5
d_call: TRBD1
clone_size: NA
j_call: TRBJ2-7
cdr3_aa: CASSYSRQGYEQYF
cdr3_nt: TGTGCCAGCAGTTACTCGAGACAGGGCTACGAGCAGTACTTC

v_call: TRBV21-1
d_call: NA
clone_size: once
j_call: TRBJ1-2
cdr3_aa: CASSKEEAPDRNYGYTF
cdr3_nt: TGTGCCAGCAGCAAAGAAGAGGCTCCGGATCGGAACTATGGCTACACCTTC

v_call: TRBV11-1
d_call: NA
clone_size: NA
j_call: TRBJ2-5
cdr3_aa: CASSPLASQETQYF
cdr3_nt: TGTGCCAGCAGCCCCCTAGCGTCTCAAGAGACCCAGTACTTC

v_call: TRBV20-1
d_call: NA
clone_size: NA
j_call: TRBJ2-7
cdr3_aa: CSASGGGPSYEQYF
cdr3_nt: TGCAGTGCTAGTGGCGGCGGCCCTTCCTACGAGCAGTACTTC

v_call: TRBV11-3
d_call: TRBD1
clone_size: NA
j_call: TRBJ2-2
cdr3_aa: CASSDRGTGELFF
cdr3_nt: TGTGCCAGCAGCGACAGGGGCACCGGGGAGCTGTTTTTT

v_call: TRBV7-2
d_call: NA
clone_size: once
j_call: TRBJ2-7
cdr3_aa: CASSHSVGSSYEQYF
cdr3_nt: TGTGCCAGCAGCCATTCCGTTGGGAGCTCCTACGAGCAGTACTTC

v_call: TRBV5-4
d_call: TRBD2
clone_size: NA
j_call: TRBJ2-3
cdr3_aa: CASRGTSGGTNLGDTQYF
cdr3_nt: TGTGCCAGCAGGGGGACTAGCGGGGGTACCAACCTGGGGGATACGCAGTATTTT

v_call: TRBV7-9
d_call: TRBD2
clone_size: NA
j_call: TRBJ2-1
cdr3_aa: CASTPASGVGEQFF
cdr3_nt: TGTGCCAGCACCCCGGCTAGCGGGGTGGGTGAGCAGTTCTTC

v_call: TRBV2
d_call: NA
clone_size: NA
j_call: TRBJ1-1
cdr3_aa: CASTRNREGNTEAFF
cdr3_nt: TGTGCCAGCACCAGAAACAGGGAGGGGAACACTGAAGCTTTCTTT

v_call: TRBV7-2
d_call: TRBD2
clone_size: NA
j_call: TRBJ2-7
cdr3_aa: CASSLGGTSGTYEQYF
cdr3_nt: TGTGCCAGCAGCTTGGGCGGGACTAGCGGGACCTACGAGCAGTACTTC

v_call: TRBV13
d_call: TRBD2
clone_size: once
j_call: TRBJ2-1
cdr3_aa: CASSLVRLAGEHNEQFF
cdr3_nt: TGTGCCAGCAGCTTAGTCCGGCTAGCGGGGGAACACAATGAGCAGTTCTTC

v_call: TRBV2
d_call: TRBD2
clone_size: once
j_call: TRBJ2-1
cdr3_aa: CASSTSGRYNDEQFF
cdr3_nt: TGTGCCAGCAGTACTAGCGGGCGGTACAATGATGAGCAGTTCTTC

v_call: TRBV5-6
d_call: NA
clone_size: NA
j_call: TRBJ2-2
cdr3_aa: CASSSGQDTGELFF
cdr3_nt: TGTGCCAGCAGCTCCGGGCAAGACACCGGGGAGCTGTTTTTT

v_call: TRBV11-1
d_call: TRBD1
clone_size: NA
j_call: TRBJ2-2
cdr3_aa: CASSLPGTENTGELFF
cdr3_nt: TGTGCCAGCAGCTTGCCCGGGACAGAGAACACCGGGGAGCTGTTTTTT

v_call: TRBV19
d_call: NA
clone_size: NA
j_call: TRBJ2-2
cdr3_aa: CASTRGRPANTGELFF
cdr3_nt: TGTGCCAGTACCAGGGGCAGACCTGCGAACACCGGGGAGCTGTTTTTT

v_call: TRBV18
d_call: NA
clone_size: NA
j_call: TRBJ2-4
cdr3_aa: CASSPEGLAKNIQYF
cdr3_nt: TGTGCCAGCTCACCAGAGGGACTAGCCAAAAACATTCAGTACTTC

v_call: TRBV3-1/TRBV3-2
d_call: NA
clone_size: NA
j_call: TRBJ2-5
cdr3_aa: CASTQQPQVTQYF
cdr3_nt: TGTGCCAGCACTCAACAGCCCCAAGTGACCCAGTACTTC

v_call: TRBV28
d_call: NA
clone_size: NA
j_call: TRBJ2-2
cdr3_aa: CASSMGSLNTGELFF
cdr3_nt: TGTGCCAGCAGTATGGGGAGTCTTAACACCGGGGAGCTGTTTTTT

v_call: TRBV21-1
d_call: NA
clone_size: NA
j_call: TRBJ2-1
cdr3_aa: CASSIGLAAHNEQFF
cdr3_nt: TGTGCCAGCAGCATAGGACTAGCGGCTCACAATGAGCAGTTCTTC

v_call: TRBV5-4
d_call: NA
clone_size: NA
j_call: TRBJ1-1
cdr3_aa: CASSLDLGMNTEAFF
cdr3_nt: TGTGCCAGCAGCTTGGATCTGGGCATGAACACTGAAGCTTTCTTT

v_call: TRBV5-1
d_call: NA
clone_size: NA
j_call: TRBJ2-1
cdr3_aa: CASGPGRGGPNNEQFF
cdr3_nt: TGCGCCAGCGGACCTGGACGAGGGGGTCCGAACAATGAGCAGTTCTTC

v_call: TRBV6-5
d_call: NA
clone_size: NA
j_call: TRBJ1-2
cdr3_aa: CASRTELNGGYTF
cdr3_nt: TGTGCCAGCCGGACAGAGCTTAATGGTGGCTACACCTTC

v_call: TRBV28
d_call: TRBD1
clone_size: NA
j_call: TRBJ1-2
cdr3_aa: CASSRPGQGAEGYTF
cdr3_nt: TGTGCCAGCAGTCGCCCGGGACAGGGGGCTGAGGGCTACACCTTC

v_call: TRBV6-5
d_call: NA
clone_size: NA
j_call: TRBJ1-4
cdr3_aa: CASSYSEGTNEKLFF
cdr3_nt: TGTGCCAGCAGTTACTCAGAGGGGACTAATGAAAAACTGTTTTTT

v_call: TRBV7-9
d_call: NA
clone_size: few
j_call: TRBJ1-6
cdr3_aa: CASSLARRDSPLHF
cdr3_nt: TGTGCCAGCAGCTTAGCCCGCAGGGATTCACCCCTCCACTTT

v_call: TRBV7-8
d_call: TRBD2
clone_size: NA
j_call: TRBJ2-2
cdr3_aa: CASSLAHSGSGTGELFF
cdr3_nt: TGTGCCAGCAGCTTAGCGCACAGCGGGAGTGGCACCGGGGAGCTGTTTTTT